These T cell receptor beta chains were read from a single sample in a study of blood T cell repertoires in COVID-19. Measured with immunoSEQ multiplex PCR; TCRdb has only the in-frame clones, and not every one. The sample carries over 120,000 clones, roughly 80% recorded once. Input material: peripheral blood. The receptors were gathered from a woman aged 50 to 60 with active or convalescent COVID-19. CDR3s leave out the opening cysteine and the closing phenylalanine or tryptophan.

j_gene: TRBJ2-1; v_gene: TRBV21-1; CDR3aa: ASSARKGDYNEQF
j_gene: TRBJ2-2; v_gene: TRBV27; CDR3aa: ASGQWVTGELF
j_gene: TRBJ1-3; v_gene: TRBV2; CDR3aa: ASGRDRGDGNTIY
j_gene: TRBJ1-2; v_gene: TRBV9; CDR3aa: ASSPSPRDSYGYT
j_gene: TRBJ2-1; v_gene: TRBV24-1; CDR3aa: ATSDSTGRVYNEQF
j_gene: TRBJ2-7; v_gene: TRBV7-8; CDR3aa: ASSLGPEYEQY
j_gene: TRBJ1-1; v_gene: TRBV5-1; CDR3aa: ASRRSGQGNTEAF
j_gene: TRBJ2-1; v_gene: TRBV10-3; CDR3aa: AISGSSGIYNEQF
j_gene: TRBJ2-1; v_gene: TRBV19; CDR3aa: ASSIGLEGEQF
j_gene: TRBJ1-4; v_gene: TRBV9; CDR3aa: ASSGGQGTTNEKLF
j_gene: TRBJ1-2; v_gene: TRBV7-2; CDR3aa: ASSLGGGSDRYGYT
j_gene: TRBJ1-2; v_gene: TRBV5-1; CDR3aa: ASSLGLSTNYGYT
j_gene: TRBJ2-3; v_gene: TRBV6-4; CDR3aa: ASSNDYTDTQY
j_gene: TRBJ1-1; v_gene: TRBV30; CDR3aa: AWRGYWSEAF
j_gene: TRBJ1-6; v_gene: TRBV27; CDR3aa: ASSLESRDRGISASYNSPLH
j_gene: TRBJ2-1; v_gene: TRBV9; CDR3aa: ASSVGVGLGNEQF
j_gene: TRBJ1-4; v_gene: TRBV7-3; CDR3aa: ASSYFDRPSGTNEKLF
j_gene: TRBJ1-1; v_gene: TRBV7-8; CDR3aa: ASSLGRSARGRGTEAF
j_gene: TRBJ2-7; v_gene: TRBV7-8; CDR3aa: ASSLGTGALYEQY
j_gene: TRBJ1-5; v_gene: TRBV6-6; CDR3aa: ASKAGSNQPQH
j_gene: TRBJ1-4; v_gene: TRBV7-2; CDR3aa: ASSWDSTNEKLF
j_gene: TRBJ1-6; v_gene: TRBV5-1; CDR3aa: ASKTDSARPNSPLH
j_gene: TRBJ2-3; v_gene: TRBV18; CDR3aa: ASSPYAGGETDTQY
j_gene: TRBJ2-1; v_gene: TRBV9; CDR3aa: ASSSPGQGGNEQF
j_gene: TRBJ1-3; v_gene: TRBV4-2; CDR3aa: ASSPQTGPSGNTIY
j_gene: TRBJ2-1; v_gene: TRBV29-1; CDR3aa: SVRGVGEQF
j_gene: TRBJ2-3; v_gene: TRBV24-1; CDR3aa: ATSDSRDYGDTQY
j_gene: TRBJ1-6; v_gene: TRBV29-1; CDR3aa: SVEIERNSPLH
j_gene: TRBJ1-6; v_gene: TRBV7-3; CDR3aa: ASSLNRGSNSPLH
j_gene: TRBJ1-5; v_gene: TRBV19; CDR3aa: ASSGGYSREPQH
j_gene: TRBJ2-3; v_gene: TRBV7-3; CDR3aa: ASSLTERGRTDTQY
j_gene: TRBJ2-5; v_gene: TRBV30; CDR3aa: AWSGFGVRETQY
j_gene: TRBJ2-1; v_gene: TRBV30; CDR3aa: AWSRDRDNEQF
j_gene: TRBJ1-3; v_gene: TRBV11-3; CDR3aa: ASSPPRNTIY
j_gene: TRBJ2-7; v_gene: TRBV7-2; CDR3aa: ASSSGVGQTYEQY
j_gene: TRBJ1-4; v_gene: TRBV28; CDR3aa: ASRYSRGANEKLF
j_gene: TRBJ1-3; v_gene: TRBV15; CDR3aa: ATSRAGLIEDTIY
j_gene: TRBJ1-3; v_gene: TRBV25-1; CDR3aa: ASTAGVVGGNTIY